This T cell receptor (beta chain) originates from a study of shared clonotypes between healthy human individuals. The V end was cut by 0 bases, the J end by 6 bases, with 15 bases between. The CDR3 is 15 amino acids. CDR1 is MNHNY, CDR2 SVGAGI, per germline (reference sequence). TCRdb's table, derived via immunoSEQ multiplex PCR, lists solely in-frame clones and lacks some. Of 950,000 to 1,100,000 clones listed, about 77% were seen once; the top ten hold nearly 1.5%. This rearrangement joins TRBV6-6 to TRBJ2-7; D possibly matches TRBD1 or TRBD2 (5 bases each). The specimen sequenced was memory CD4+ T cells sorted from blood. Subset noted: CD45RA-negative fraction. The TCR was taken from a man younger than 35 in good health. CDR3 amino acids: CASSYSRGAEAEQYF. DNA of the CDR3: TGTGCCAGCAGTTACTCGAGAGGGGCAGAGGCCGAGCAGTACTTC.